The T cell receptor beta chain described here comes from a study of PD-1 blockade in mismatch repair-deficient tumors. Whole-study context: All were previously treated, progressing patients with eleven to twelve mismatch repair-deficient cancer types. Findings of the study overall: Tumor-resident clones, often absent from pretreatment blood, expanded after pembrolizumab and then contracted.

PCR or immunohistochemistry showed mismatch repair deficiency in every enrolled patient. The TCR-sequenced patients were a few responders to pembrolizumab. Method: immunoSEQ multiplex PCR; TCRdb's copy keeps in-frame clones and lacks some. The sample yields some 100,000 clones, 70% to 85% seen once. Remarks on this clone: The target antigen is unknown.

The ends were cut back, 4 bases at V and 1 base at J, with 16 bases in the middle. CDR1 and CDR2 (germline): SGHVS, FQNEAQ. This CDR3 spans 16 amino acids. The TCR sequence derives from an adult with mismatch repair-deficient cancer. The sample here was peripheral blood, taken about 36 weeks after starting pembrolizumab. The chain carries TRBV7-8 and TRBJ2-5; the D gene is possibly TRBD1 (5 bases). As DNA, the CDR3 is TGTGCCAGCAGCTCAGCAAGGACAAGAATCCAAGAGACCCAGTACTTC. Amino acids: CASSSARTRIQETQYF.